These 28 T cell receptor beta chains originate from one sample sequenced in a study of blood T cell repertoires in COVID-19. The repertoire was sequenced with immunoSEQ multiplex PCR; TCRdb's copy has only in-frame clones and lacks some. The repertoire consists of around 230,000 clones, with approximately 90% occurring once and the leading ten covering approximately 2.3%. Sequencing input: PBMCs or T cells enriched from blood (not recorded which). The receptors were sampled from a woman in her forties with acute COVID-19.

J is TRBJ2-2 and V is TRBV9; D uncertain. From germline, CDR1 is SGDLS and CDR2 YYNGEE. Trimming removed 4 bases at V and 3 bases at J, with 7 bases between. The CDR3 is 13 residues long. The CDR3 nucleotides are TGTGCCAGCAGCCGCGCGGACACCGGGGAGCTGTTTTTT. Translating gives CASSRADTGELFF.

Concerning this clone: Other nucleotide sequences in the sample specify the same CDR3. For the CDR3, the DNA is TGTGCCACCAGTGATTCTGGCAACACTGAAGCTTTCTTT. This translates into CATSDSGNTEAFF. The chain recombines TRBV24-1 with TRBJ1-1; D gene unclear. Trimming left V 2 bases short and J 2 bases short, with 5 bases between. This CDR3 has 13 amino acids. CDR1 and CDR2 (germline): KGHDR, SFDVKD.

The V gene is TRBV28, the J gene TRBJ2-5; possible D gene TRBD1, 5 bases. Germline CDR1 reads MDHEN; CDR2 reads SYDVKM. V shed 5 bases and J shed 4 bases, with 11 bases lying between them. The CDR3 totals 13 residues. CDR3 sequence (DNA): TGTGCCAGCAGTCTGACAGTCCCAGAGACCCAGTACTTC. Translated, it gives CASSLTVPETQYF.

The chain employs TRBV6-2 or TRBV6-3 and TRBJ2-1, with TRBD2 identical over 10 bases. CDR1 and CDR2 (germline): MNHEY, SVGEGT. CDR3 size: 16 residues. The V and J ends lost 0 bases and 5 bases, in that order; junction bases with no gene match: 4. The CDR3 nucleotides are TGTGCCAGCAGTTACTCGAAACTAGCGGGGAACAATGAGCAGTTCTTC. Translated, it gives CASSYSKLAGNNEQFF.

The CDR3 protein is CASSSTGRNTEAFF. The DNA for the CDR3 is TGTGCCAGCAGCTCCACAGGTCGAAACACTGAAGCTTTCTTT. This rearrangement joins TRBV7-6 to TRBJ1-1; TRBD1 might be the D (5 bases). V dropped 4 bases and J dropped 2 bases, with 11 bases sitting between them. CDR1 and CDR2 from the germline V gene are SGHVS and FNYEAQ. This CDR3 has 14 amino acids.

This chain links TRBV5-5 with TRBJ2-1; 14 bases match TRBD2. This CDR3 comprises 17 residues. Germline V gene data show CDR1 as SGHKS and CDR2 as YYEKEE (reference sequence). J gave up 2 bases and V 2 bases, and 3 bases lay outside the gene matches. CDR3 in DNA: TGTGCCAGCAGCTTAGGACTAGCGGGGGGCCCCTACAATGAGCAGTTCTTC. Translating it yields CASSLGLAGGPYNEQFF.

The chain recombines TRBV5-8 with TRBJ1-2; 9 nucleotides align to TRBD1. The CDR3 covers 15 residues. The J segment lost 4 bases and the V segment lost 4 bases, leaving 8 bases of the junction unmatched. Germline values: CDR1 SGHTS, CDR2 YDEGEE. The CDR3 bases are TGTGCCAGCAGCCCTGGGGACAGGGTCCTCTATGGCTACACCTTC. Translation gives CASSPGDRVLYGYTF.

The chain joins TRBV7-8 to TRBJ1-1; tentative D call: TRBD1 (5 bases). Germline loops: CDR1 SGHVS, CDR2 FQNEAQ. This CDR3 has 15 residues. V lost 3 bases, J lost 9 bases, and 20 bases lay in between. The CDR3 reads CASSFPRGTSEQAFF. The CDR3 DNA reads TGTGCCAGCAGCTTTCCCCGCGGGACTTCTGAACAAGCTTTCTTT.

This clone was observed once. The V and J genes are TRBV4-2 and TRBJ2-6; a possible D gene is TRBD2 (6 bases). Between the trimmed V and J ends, which lost 0 bases and 2 bases, there was a span of 11 bases. Germline V CDR1 and CDR2: LGHNA, YNFKEQ. CDR3 size: 17 residues. The CDR3 DNA follows: TGTGCCAGCAGCCAAGATAGTGGGGGGACTGGGGCCAACGTCCTGACTTTC. Amino acids: CASSQDSGGTGANVLTF.

This clone was recorded a few times. V usage is TRBV2 and J usage is TRBJ2-7; weak D call: TRBD1 (5 bases). Germline V lookup: CDR1 SNHLY, CDR2 FYNNEI. V was cut by 6 bases and J by 6 bases, with 18 bases left in between. The CDR3 runs 14 residues. Written as DNA, the CDR3 is TGTGCCAGCAGGGCACAGGAAACCAGCGCCGAGCAGTACTTC. Its translation: CASRAQETSAEQYF. The full variable domain, its missing parts supplied by reference TRBV2 and TRBJ2-7, is EPEVTQTPSHQVTQMGQEVILRCVPISNHLYFYWYRQILGQKVEFLVSFYNNEISEKSEIFDDQFSVERPDGSNFTLKIRSTKLEDSAMYFCASRAQETSAEQYFGPGTRLTVT.

V gene TRBV11-2 combines with J gene TRBJ2-7; D perhaps matches TRBD2 (6 bases). The CDR3 length is 13 residues. V shed 4 bases and J shed 6 bases, with 13 bases lying between them. In germline, CDR1 is SGHAT, CDR2 FQNNGV. Here the CDR3 reads CASSSRGSGEQYV. Written as DNA, the CDR3 is TGTGCCAGCAGCTCCCGGGGGTCAGGCGAGCAGTACGTC.

Only one count was recorded for this clone. The V call is TRBV4-1, the J call TRBJ2-1, with 10 nucleotides matching TRBD2. With V trimmed by 0 bases and J by 3 bases, 5 bases remained unmatched. The V gene's germline CDR1 is MGHRA and CDR2 YSYEKL. The CDR3 is 17 amino acids. The CDR3 is CASSQDPLAGDYNEQFF. The CDR3 nucleotides read TGCGCCAGCAGCCAAGATCCTCTAGCGGGAGACTACAATGAGCAGTTCTTC.

The chain joins TRBV2 to TRBJ1-3, with D possibly TRBD1 on 5 matching bases. CDR3 size: 15 residues. The germline gives CDR1 SNHLY, CDR2 FYNNEI. V was pared by 3 bases and J by 3 bases, with 12 bases between. CDR3 protein: CASSDVEGLGNTIYF. The DNA for the CDR3 is TGTGCCAGCAGTGACGTGGAGGGGCTTGGAAACACCATATATTTT.

The rearrangement uses TRBV29-1 and TRBJ2-5; maybe TRBD2 (6 bases). The CDR3 covers 13 residues. Trimming shortened V by 2 bases and J by 5 bases, and 12 bases separated the two germline ends. The germline V gene encodes CDR1 SQVTM and CDR2 ANQGSEA. As DNA, the CDR3 is TGCAGCGTTGAATACGTGGAGGGGGAGACCCAGTACTTC. It translates to CSVEYVEGETQYF.

The V gene is TRBV24-1, the J gene TRBJ1-1, with 10 bases fitting TRBD1. The CDR3 loop spans 16 amino acids. V lost 4 bases and J lost 5; bases outside the gene matches: 9. The germline gives CDR1 KGHDR, CDR2 SFDVKD. The CDR3 nucleotides read TGTGCCACCAGTGACCCCACGACAGGGGGCGGTACTGAAGCTTTCTTT. Amino acid sequence: CATSDPTTGGGTEAFF.

The DNA of the CDR3 is TGTGCCAGCAGTGAATCGGACAGGGTTAGGAGCGAGCAGTACTTC. This encodes CASSESDRVRSEQYF. This chain links TRBV25-1 with TRBJ2-7; 8 nucleotides agree with TRBD1. Germline loops: CDR1 MGHDK, CDR2 SYGVNS. With 1 base clipped from V and 6 bases from J, the junction kept 8 bases outside the gene matches. This CDR3 has 15 amino acids.

The CDR3 reads CASSPLQQAGYTF. The CDR3 DNA sequence: TGTGCCAGCTCACCACTACAGCAGGCCGGCTACACCTTC. This chain uses TRBV18 with TRBJ1-2; D is unresolved. Germline assignment: CDR1 KGHSH and CDR2 LQKENI. The CDR3 totals 13 residues. The ends were cut back, 1 base at V and 8 bases at J, with 11 bases in the middle.

V is TRBV7-2 and J is TRBJ2-1, with a possible D match to TRBD1 (5 bases). There are 15 residues in the CDR3. Trimming removed 3 bases from V and 0 bases from J, with 9 bases in between. Germline assignment: CDR1 SGHTA and CDR2 FQGNSA. CDR3 sequence: CASSLAGRSYNEQFF. The CDR3 DNA reads as TGTGCCAGCAGCTTGGCAGGGCGCTCCTACAATGAGCAGTTCTTC.

This clone has just one count. The chain is built from TRBV12-5 and TRBJ1-5, with D perhaps TRBD1 (6 bases). The V end lost 7 bases, the J end lost 4 bases, and 17 bases lay between the germline ends. This CDR3 region has 15 residues. CDR1 LGHNT and CDR2 FRNRAP come from the germline V gene. In nucleotides, the CDR3 is TGTGCTAGTGCTTACTCCGGGACACCTAATCAGCCCCAGCATTTT. Protein: CASAYSGTPNQPQHF.

This CDR3 is CASSLGGGKGTEAFF. CDR3 DNA sequence: TGCGCCAGCAGCTTGGGAGGGGGAAAGGGCACTGAAGCTTTCTTT. The chain has TRBV5-1 and TRBJ1-1; D is perhaps TRBD1 (6 bases). V lost 0 bases and J 4 bases, leaving 13 bases between the germline ends. Germline lookup yields CDR1 SGHRS and CDR2 YFSETQ. There are 15 residues in the CDR3.

The CDR3 bases are TGTGCCAGCAGCGTAGTAGGCGCCCTAGCCCCACATTGGGGGGATAATGGCTACACCTTC. This sequence encodes CASSVVGALAPHWGDNGYTF. This chain connects TRBV9 to TRBJ1-2; TRBD1 might be the D (5 bases). CDR1 SGDLS and CDR2 YYNGEE come from the germline V gene. Deletions cut 0 bases from V and 6 bases from J, with 30 bases between. This CDR3 comprises 20 residues.

The chain employs TRBV6-6 and TRBJ2-7, with D perhaps TRBD1 (6 bases). In germline, CDR1 is MNHNY, CDR2 SVGAGI (reference sequence). The CDR3 has 15 residues. V dropped 0 bases and J dropped 6 bases, with 15 bases sitting between them. CDR3 DNA: TGTGCCAGCAGTTACTCGAGGGCAGGGGAAGGCGAGCAGTACGTC. This sequence encodes CASSYSRAGEGEQYV.

The chain links TRBV18 to TRBJ1-4; D is perhaps TRBD1 (5 bases). Trimming took off 2 bases at V and 4 bases at J, with 11 bases between the two ends. Germline CDR1 KGHSH, CDR2 LQKENI. The CDR3 runs to 15 residues. CDR3 in DNA: TGTGCCAGCTCACCAACGAGGGACTATAATGAAAAACTGTTTTTT. Translation gives CASSPTRDYNEKLFF. Variable domain in full (rest from reference TRBV18 and TRBJ1-4): NAGVMQNPRHLVRRRGQEARLRCSPMKGHSHVYWYRQLPEEGLKFMVYLQKENIIDESGMPKERFSAEFPKEGPSILRIQQVVRGDSAAYFCASSPTRDYNEKLFFGSGTQLSVL.

The rearrangement uses TRBV11-2 and TRBJ1-6; TRBD1 matches at 9 bases. J was trimmed by 4 bases and V by 3 bases; bases with no gene match: 10. Germline loops: CDR1 SGHAT, CDR2 FQNNGV. The CDR3 is made up of 18 amino acids. The CDR3 reads CASSFHRGLGVYNSPLHF. The CDR3 DNA sequence: TGTGCCAGCAGCTTCCACAGGGGGCTCGGCGTATATAATTCACCCCTCCACTTT.

The chain links TRBV30 to TRBJ2-1; possible D gene TRBD2, 6 bases. CDR3 size: 12 residues. Germline loops: CDR1 GTSNPN, CDR2 SVGIG (reference sequence). Trimming left V 4 bases short and J 11 bases short, with 15 bases between. The CDR3 nucleotides read TGTGCCTGGACCCCCGTGCGGGAAAAGCAGTTCTTC. Translation: CAWTPVREKQFF.

As to this clone: Other DNA sequences of this sample code for an identical CDR3. The gene calls are TRBV2 and TRBJ2-5, with 8 bases identical to TRBD1. Germline V gives CDR1 SNHLY, CDR2 FYNNEI. The length of the CDR3 is 14 residues. The V segment lost 5 bases and the J segment 4 bases; nucleotides outside the gene matches: 6. CDR3 nucleotides: TGTGCCAGCAGTCCCGGGACAGGAGGAGAGACCCAGTACTTC. Residues: CASSPGTGGETQYF.

The J gene is TRBJ1-2, the V gene TRBV12-3 or TRBV12-4; D is uncertain. This CDR3 is built from 12 residues. Trimming removed 3 bases at V and 4 bases at J, with 6 bases between. The CDR3 loop reads CASSFEFYGYTF. For the CDR3, the DNA is TGTGCCAGCAGTTTTGAGTTCTATGGCTACACCTTC.

This chain joins TRBV25-1 and TRBJ1-3; TRBD1 matches 12 bases. Germline trimming cut 2 bases from V and 6 bases from J; bases unmatched to any gene: 2. Germline V CDR1 and CDR2: MGHDK, SYGVNS. This CDR3 is built from 15 residues. The CDR3 region is CASSEAGQGANTIYF. For the CDR3, the DNA is TGTGCCAGCAGTGAAGCGGGACAGGGGGCAAACACCATATATTTT.